A single sample is the source of the 2 T cell receptor beta chains below, sequenced in a study of blood T cell repertoires in COVID-19. Libraries were prepared by immunoSEQ multiplex PCR; TCRdb keeps only in-frame clonotypes and omits some of them. This sample has 200,000 to 250,000 clones, with 70% to 90% found just once. Sequenced input: PBMCs or T cells enriched from blood (not recorded which). Receptor source: a man aged 35 to 55 who had recovered from COVID-19.

The chain employs TRBV24-1 and TRBJ2-2; 8 bases are shared with TRBD1. From germline, CDR1 is KGHDR and CDR2 SFDVKD. This CDR3 is 16 amino acids long. Germline trimming cut 4 bases from V and 5 bases from J; bases unmatched to any gene: 8. The CDR3: CATSDTTGVGTGELFF. CDR3 bases: TGTGCCACCAGTGACACGACAGGGGTTGGTACCGGGGAGCTGTTTTTT.

J is TRBJ2-1 and V is TRBV6-6, with 7 bases that match TRBD2. Germline CDR1 and CDR2: MNHNY and SVGAGI (reference sequence). The CDR3 consists of 10 residues. The ends lost 7 bases at V and 12 bases at J; junction bases unmatched: 3. CDR3 DNA: TGTGCCAGCACCGGGGAGGGGCAGTTCTTC. Its protein is CASTGEGQFF.